The text below deals with one T cell receptor beta chain. The antigen is not known. The data were taken from a study of cytomegalovirus exposure and HLA in healthy donors. Study overall: Unique TCRs numbering roughly 85 million, obtained from HLA-typed donors, made up an early data release. Study-level results: Generally TCR sequences proved uncommon, though certain public TCRs appeared in numerous donors.

This CDR3 contains 16 residues. V gave up 4 bases and J gave up 2 bases; unmatched junction bases: 8. The germline V gene has CDR1 MDHEN and CDR2 SYDVKM. The PCR made use of 60 Vbeta and 13 Jbeta primers. Using immunoSEQ multiplex PCR, the repertoire was profiled, and TCRdb retains in-frame clones only, with some absent. The table lists about 110,000 clones, roughly 87% of them singletons. The specimen was PBMCs. The chain is built from TRBV28 and TRBJ2-4, with 7 bases aligning to TRBD1. The receptor comes from a man in his thirties or forties in good health and CMV-seropositive. CDR3 residues: CASSSQGSGPKNIQYF. As DNA, the CDR3 is TGTGCCAGCAGTTCACAGGGGTCTGGGCCCAAAAACATTCAGTACTTC.